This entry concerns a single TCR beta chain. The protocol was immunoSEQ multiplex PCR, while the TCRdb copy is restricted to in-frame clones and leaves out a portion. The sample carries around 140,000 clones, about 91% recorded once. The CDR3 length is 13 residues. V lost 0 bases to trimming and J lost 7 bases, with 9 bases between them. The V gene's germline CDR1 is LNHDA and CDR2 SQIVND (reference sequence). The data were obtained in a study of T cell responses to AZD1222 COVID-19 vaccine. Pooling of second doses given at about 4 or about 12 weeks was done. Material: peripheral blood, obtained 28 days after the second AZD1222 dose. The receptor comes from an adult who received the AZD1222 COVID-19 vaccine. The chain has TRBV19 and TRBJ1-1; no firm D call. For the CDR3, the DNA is TGTGCCAGTAGTATAGATCTCGACCGTGAAGCTTTCTTT. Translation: CASSIDLDREAFF.